Each of the 17 T cell receptor beta chains below was sequenced from the same sample in a study of blood T cell repertoires in COVID-19 (TCRdb year 2020). Libraries were prepared through the immunoSEQ multiplex PCR assay. TCRdb took over this immuneACCESS table, retaining in-frame rearrangements with V and J assigned. Such tables are incomplete; in checked studies, under half of the missing clones stem from an unresolved V gene, and the remainder is unexplained. The sample contains 160,000 or so clones, around 83% of them found a single time. Clones ranked in the top ten supply over 10% of the sample. Sequenced sample: peripheral blood. The receptors were gathered from a man between 65 and 80 years old who had recovered from COVID-19.

The chain employs TRBV13 and TRBJ2-5, with 12 nucleotides matching TRBD1. This CDR3 region has 15 residues. Losses at the gene ends were 5 bases for V and 5 bases for J; bases not matched to a gene: 6. The V gene's germline CDR1 is PRHDT and CDR2 FYEKMQ (reference sequence). The CDR3 coding sequence is TGTGCCAGCAGCACGGGACAGGGGGCGATGGAGACCCAGTACTTC. It translates to CASSTGQGAMETQYF.

The chain recombines TRBV5-1 with TRBJ2-1; 9 positions agree with TRBD1. From germline, CDR1 is SGHRS and CDR2 YFSETQ. The V segment lost 5 bases and the J segment 6 bases; nucleotides outside the gene matches: 9. The CDR3 consists of 15 residues. The CDR3 DNA reads TGCGCCAGCAGACGCCCGGGACAGGGTGGCAATGAGCAGTTCTTC. Residues: CASRRPGQGGNEQFF.

This chain connects TRBV19 to TRBJ2-1, with D maybe TRBD2 (6 bases). This CDR3 is 15 amino acids long. The V and J ends lost 5 bases and 3 bases respectively, with 14 bases between them. Germline assignment: CDR1 LNHDA and CDR2 SQIVND (reference sequence). The CDR3: CASSAPGRIYNEQFF. The CDR3, as DNA: TGTGCCAGTAGTGCCCCCGGGAGAATCTACAATGAGCAGTTCTTC.

This clone was seen a few times. The gene calls are TRBV7-9 and TRBJ2-7, with 8 nucleotides matching TRBD1. V trimming: 3 bases; J trimming: 3 bases; junction bases outside the gene matches: 4. CDR3 length equals 14 residues. The germline gives CDR1 SEHNR, CDR2 FQNEAQ (reference sequence). The CDR3 region is CASSFRGRIYEQYF. CDR3 coding DNA: TGTGCCAGCAGCTTCAGGGGGCGAATCTACGAGCAGTACTTC.

This clone was counted once. The genes are TRBV18 and TRBJ2-7; TRBD2 matches 12 bases. Germline CDR1 is KGHSH and CDR2 is LQKENI. V was clipped by 6 bases and J by 3 bases; unmatched bases: 6. The CDR3 runs 15 residues. The CDR3 nucleotides read TGTGCCAGCTCCGGAGGACTAGCGGGGAACTACGAGCAGTACTTC. It yields the protein CASSGGLAGNYEQYF.

The chain couples TRBV6-5 to TRBJ1-2; 9 bases line up with TRBD1. Unmatched junction bases numbered 3, after V lost 0 bases and J lost 4 bases. Germline V gene lookup returns CDR1 MNHEY and CDR2 SVGAGI. The CDR3 consists of 15 residues. The DNA of the CDR3 is TGTGCCAGCAGTTACTCGGAGGGACAGGGCTATGGCTACACCTTC. Its protein product is CASSYSEGQGYGYTF.

The V gene is TRBV4-3, the J gene TRBJ1-3; perhaps TRBD1 as D (5 bases). There are 15 residues in the CDR3. Deletions cut 0 bases from V and 3 bases from J, with 9 bases between. Per the germline V gene, CDR1 is LGHNA and CDR2 is YSLEER. CDR3 coding DNA: TGCGCCAGCAGCCAAGAAGGGACTCGTGGAAACACCATATATTTT. Translation: CASSQEGTRGNTIYF.

The rearrangement links TRBV6-5 to TRBJ2-4; D not resolved. Trimming pared 6 bases from V and 7 bases from J, leaving 13 bases between. Germline V gives CDR1 MNHEY, CDR2 SVGAGI. CDR3 length: 13 amino acids. CDR3 protein: CASRPPAVNIQYF. The CDR3 DNA follows: TGTGCCAGCAGGCCCCCGGCGGTGAACATTCAGTACTTC.

The rearrangement uses TRBV7-9 and TRBJ2-7; D is perhaps TRBD1 (6 bases). V was clipped by 5 bases and J by 5 bases, with 13 bases between them. Looked up from germline, CDR1 is SEHNR and CDR2 is FQNEAQ (reference sequence). CDR3 length: 13 amino acids. This chain's CDR3 is CASSPDRYNEQYF. The CDR3 DNA reads TGTGCCAGCAGCCCCGACAGGTACAACGAGCAGTACTTC.

The V call is TRBV6-2 or TRBV6-3, the J call TRBJ1-2; TRBD1 matches 9 bases. There are 18 residues in the CDR3. Germline CDR1 reads MNHEY; CDR2 reads SVGEGT. V lost 5 bases and J lost 3; bases outside the gene matches: 16. Here the CDR3 reads CASSTIPGQGYRYYGYTF. The CDR3 bases are TGTGCCAGCAGTACCATTCCGGGACAGGGATATCGCTACTATGGCTACACCTTC.

Only one count was recorded for this clone. The rearrangement uses TRBV5-8 and TRBJ2-5; TRBD1 is a possible D gene (6 bases). Between the trimmed V and J ends, which lost 0 bases and 5 bases, there was a span of 14 bases. CDR3 length: 15 residues. The V gene's germline CDR1 is SGHTS and CDR2 YDEGEE. CDR3 sequence reads: CASSLGSRGRETQYF. The CDR3 nucleotides are TGTGCCAGCAGCTTGGGGTCCAGGGGCCGGGAGACCCAGTACTTC. The whole variable domain, remainder taken from reference TRBV5-8 and TRBJ2-5, is EAGVTQSPTHLIKTRGQQATLRCSPISGHTSVYWYQQALGLGLQFLLWYDEGEERNRGNFPPRFSGRQFPNYSSELNVNALELEDSALYLCASSLGSRGRETQYFGPGTRLLVL.

The chain recombines TRBV5-5 with TRBJ2-7; 8 bases fit TRBD2. CDR3 length: 14 residues. Per germline, CDR1 SGHKS and CDR2 YYEKEE (reference sequence). The ends lost 2 bases at V and 4 bases at J; junction bases unmatched: 5. In DNA form, the CDR3 reads TGTGCCAGCAGCTTCACTAGCGGCGCTTACGAGCAGTACTTC. Translated: CASSFTSGAYEQYF.

This chain joins TRBV28 and TRBJ2-7, with D possibly TRBD1 on 5 matching bases. V was shortened by 6 bases and J by 4 bases, with 13 bases between the two germline ends. CDR3 size: 13 residues. Germline V lookup: CDR1 MDHEN, CDR2 SYDVKM. CDR3 bases: TGTGCCAGCAGCCTCCCAGGGTCATACGAGCAGTACTTC. As protein: CASSLPGSYEQYF. Variable domain in full (rest from reference TRBV28 and TRBJ2-7): DVKVTQSSRYLVKRTGEKVFLECVQDMDHENMFWYRQDPGLGLRLIYFSYDVKMKEKGDIPEGYSVSREKKERFSLILESASTNQTSMYLCASSLPGSYEQYFGPGTRLTVT.

There are a few counts of this clone. V usage is TRBV5-1 and J usage is TRBJ1-6, with D perhaps TRBD1 (6 bases). With 0 bases removed from V and 5 bases from J, the gap between germline ends came to 15 bases. This CDR3 is 17 amino acids long. Germline V CDR1 and CDR2: SGHRS, YFSETQ. This CDR3 reads CASSLELPGADNSPLHF. The CDR3 region has the DNA TGCGCCAGCAGCTTGGAGTTACCAGGGGCAGATAATTCACCCCTCCACTTT.

The CDR3 reads CASSQSRKTEAFF. The DNA for the CDR3 is TGTGCCAGCAGCCAATCTAGGAAAACTGAAGCTTTCTTT. The chain couples TRBV3-1 (or the pseudogene TRBV3-2) to TRBJ1-1, with no clear D. The CDR3 loop spans 13 amino acids. Trimming left V 2 bases short and J 5 bases short, with 9 bases between. From germline, CDR1 is LGHDT and CDR2 YNNKEL (reference sequence).

This chain links TRBV25-1 with TRBJ1-6; D might be TRBD1 (5 bases). CDR1 and CDR2 (germline): MGHDK, SYGVNS. V was shortened by 1 base and J by 1 base, with 5 bases between the two germline ends. The CDR3 loop spans 15 amino acids. The CDR3 protein is CASSESGSYNSPLHF. The CDR3 region has the DNA TGTGCCAGCAGTGAATCAGGGTCCTATAATTCACCCCTCCACTTT.

As DNA, the CDR3 is TGTGCCAGCAGCTTCATACAGGGAGGGGTCGAGACCCAGTACTTC. Residues: CASSFIQGGVETQYF. The chain links TRBV5-4 to TRBJ2-5; TRBD2 might be the D (7 bases). From germline, CDR1 is SGHNT and CDR2 YYREEE (reference sequence). Trimming took off 2 bases at V and 5 bases at J, with 16 bases between the two ends. The CDR3 runs 15 residues.